This TCR beta chain originates from a study of blood T cell repertoires in COVID-19. Overall study: The samples span acute and convalescent COVID-19 from the United States, Italy and Spain. T cells, B-cell-depleted T cells, or PBMCs provided the cDNA or gDNA that served as material.

In the original analysis: Counts of nucleated cells, estimated from reference gene primer amplification, were obtained. Generated by immunoSEQ multiplex PCR, the TCRdb table keeps only in-frame clones and is missing some. V, J and clone size were drawn from that table, and D and trimming were deduced from the DNA. This table holds under 300,000 clones, 81% found once. The CDR3 loop spans 15 amino acids. V gave up 6 bases and J gave up 5 bases, with 16 bases separating them. Germline values: CDR1 MNHEY, CDR2 SVGAGI. The source material was peripheral blood. This sequence was found in a woman aged 60 to 75 with active or convalescent COVID-19. This chain links TRBV6-5 with TRBJ1-4; D is ambiguous. CDR3 in DNA: TGTGCCAGCAGCCGCTTTAACTACCCCAATGAAAAACTGTTTTTT. Translating it yields CASSRFNYPNEKLFF.